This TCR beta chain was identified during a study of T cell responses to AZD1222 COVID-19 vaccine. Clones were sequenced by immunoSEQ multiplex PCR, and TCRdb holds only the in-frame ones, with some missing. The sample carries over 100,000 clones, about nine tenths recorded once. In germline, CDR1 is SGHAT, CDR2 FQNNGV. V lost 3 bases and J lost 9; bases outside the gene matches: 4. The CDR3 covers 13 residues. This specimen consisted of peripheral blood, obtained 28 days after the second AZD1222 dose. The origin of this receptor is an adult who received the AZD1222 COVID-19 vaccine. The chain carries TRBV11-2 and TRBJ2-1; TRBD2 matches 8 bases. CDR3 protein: CASSLDGLAEQFF. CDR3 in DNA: TGTGCCAGCAGCTTGGACGGACTAGCTGAGCAGTTCTTC.